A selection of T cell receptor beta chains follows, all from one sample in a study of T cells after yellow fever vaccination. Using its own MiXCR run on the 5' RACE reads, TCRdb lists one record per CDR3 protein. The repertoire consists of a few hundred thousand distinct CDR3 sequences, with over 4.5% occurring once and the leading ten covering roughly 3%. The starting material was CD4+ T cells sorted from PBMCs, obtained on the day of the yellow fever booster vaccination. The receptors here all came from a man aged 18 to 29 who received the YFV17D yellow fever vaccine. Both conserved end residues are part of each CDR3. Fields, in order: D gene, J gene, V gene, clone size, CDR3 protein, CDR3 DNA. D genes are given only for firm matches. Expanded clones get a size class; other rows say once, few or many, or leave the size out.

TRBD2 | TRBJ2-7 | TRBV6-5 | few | CASSLGLAGAPHEQYF | TGTGCCAGCAGCCTCGGACTAGCGGGGGCCCCCCACGAGCAGTACTTC
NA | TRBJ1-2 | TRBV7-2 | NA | CASSLAVFDSPYGYTF | TGTGCCAGCAGCTTAGCGGTATTTGACAGCCCCTATGGCTACACCTTC
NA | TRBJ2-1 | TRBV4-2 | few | CASSQPSGSAYNEQFF | TGTGCCAGCAGCCAACCAAGCGGGTCCGCCTACAATGAGCAGTTCTTC
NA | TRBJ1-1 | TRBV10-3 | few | CAIRDSNNMNTEAFF | TGTGCCATCAGGGACAGCAATAACATGAACACTGAAGCTTTCTTT
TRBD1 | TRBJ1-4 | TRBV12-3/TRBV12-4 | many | CASSLRQGDEKLFF | TGTGCCAGCAGTTTACGGCAGGGGGATGAAAAACTGTTTTTT
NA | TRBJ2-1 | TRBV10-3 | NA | CAIRGAGLVYNEQFF | TGTGCCATCAGGGGGGCCGGACTAGTCTACAATGAGCAGTTCTTC
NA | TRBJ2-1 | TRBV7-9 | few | CASSTADHWTNEQFF | TGTGCCAGCAGTACAGCGGATCACTGGACTAATGAGCAGTTCTTC
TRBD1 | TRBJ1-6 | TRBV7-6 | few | CASSLAPGQGMTPLHF | TGTGCCAGCAGCTTAGCGCCGGGACAGGGGATGACACCCCTCCACTTT
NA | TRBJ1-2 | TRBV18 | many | CASSPTQTIFYGYTF | TGTGCCAGCTCACCGACCCAGACGATCTTCTATGGCTACACCTTC
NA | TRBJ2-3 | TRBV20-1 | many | CSASPGTDTQYF | TGCAGTGCTAGCCCAGGCACAGATACGCAGTATTTT
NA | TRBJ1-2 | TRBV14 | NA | CASSEGLDYGYTF | TGTGCCAGCAGCGAGGGGCTGGACTATGGCTACACCTTC
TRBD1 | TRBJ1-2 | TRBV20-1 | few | CSALAPGQGRYTF | TGCAGTGCCCTAGCACCGGGACAGGGACGCTACACCTTC
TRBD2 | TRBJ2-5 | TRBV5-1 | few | CASSRTSGWGETQYF | TGCGCCAGCAGCCGGACTAGCGGGTGGGGAGAGACCCAGTACTTC
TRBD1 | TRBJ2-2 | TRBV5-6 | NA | CASSLTGGGPNTGELFF | TGTGCCAGCAGCCTGACAGGGGGAGGCCCGAACACCGGGGAGCTGTTTTTT
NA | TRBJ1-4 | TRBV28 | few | CASRTQREKLFF | TGTGCCAGCAGGACACAGAGGGAAAAACTGTTTTTT
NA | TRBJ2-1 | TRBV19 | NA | CASSIEGSYNEQFF | TGTGCCAGTAGTATTGAGGGGTCCTACAATGAGCAGTTCTTC
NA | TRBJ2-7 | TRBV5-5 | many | CASSLVVTGTYEQYF | TGTGCCAGCAGCTTGGTGGTCACTGGAACCTACGAGCAGTACTTC
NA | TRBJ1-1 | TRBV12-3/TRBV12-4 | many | CASRERGRTEAFF | TGTGCCAGCAGGGAGAGGGGCCGGACTGAAGCTTTCTTT
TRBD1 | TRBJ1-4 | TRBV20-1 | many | CSAREDPGQGGEKLFF | TGCAGTGCTAGAGAAGATCCGGGACAGGGTGGCGAAAAACTGTTTTTT
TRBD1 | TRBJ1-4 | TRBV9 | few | CASSVGTGGTNEKLFF | TGTGCCAGCAGCGTTGGGACAGGAGGAACTAATGAAAAACTGTTTTTT
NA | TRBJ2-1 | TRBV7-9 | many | CASSLVLINEQFF | TGTGCCAGCAGCTTAGTGTTGATAAATGAGCAGTTCTTC
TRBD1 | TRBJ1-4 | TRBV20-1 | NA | CSARLRDRDPEKLFF | TGCAGTGCTAGACTCCGGGACAGGGATCCGGAAAAACTGTTTTTT
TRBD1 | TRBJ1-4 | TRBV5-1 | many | CASRPGTGDEKLFF | TGCGCCAGCAGACCCGGGACAGGGGATGAAAAACTGTTTTTT
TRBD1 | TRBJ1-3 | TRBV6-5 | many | CASRQRDRGNTIYF | TGTGCCAGCAGGCAACGGGACAGGGGAAACACCATATATTTT
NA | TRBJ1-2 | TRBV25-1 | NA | CASSAGPYGYTF | TGTGCCAGCAGTGCAGGGCCCTATGGCTACACCTTC
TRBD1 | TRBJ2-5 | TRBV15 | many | CATSREDRAQETQYF | TGTGCCACCAGCAGAGAGGACAGGGCCCAAGAGACCCAGTACTTC
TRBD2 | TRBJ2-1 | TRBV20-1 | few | CSARSSGTSGARLFF | TGCAGTGCTAGATCCTCCGGGACTAGCGGAGCTAGACTGTTCTTC
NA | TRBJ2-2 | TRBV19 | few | CASRSGRRTGELFF | TGTGCCAGTAGATCCGGTCGACGGACCGGGGAGCTGTTTTTT
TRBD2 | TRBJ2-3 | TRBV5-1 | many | CASSLEPTSATDTQYF | TGCGCCAGCAGCTTGGAGCCGACTAGCGCCACAGATACGCAGTATTTT
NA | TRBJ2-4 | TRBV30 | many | CATSRVAKNIQYF | TGTGCGACCAGCCGGGTAGCCAAAAACATTCAGTACTTC
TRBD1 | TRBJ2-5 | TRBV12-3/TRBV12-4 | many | CASREDRGQETQYF | TGTGCCAGCAGGGAAGACAGGGGTCAAGAGACCCAGTACTTC
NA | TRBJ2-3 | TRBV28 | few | CASSPRGLRDTQYF | TGTGCCAGCAGTCCGCGCGGGCTGCGAGATACGCAGTATTTT
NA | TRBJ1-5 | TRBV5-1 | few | CASSLSSGVQPQHF | TGCGCCAGCAGCTTGTCTTCTGGAGTCCAGCCCCAGCATTTT
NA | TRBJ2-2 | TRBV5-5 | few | CASSFRDGSANTGELFF | TGTGCCAGCAGCTTTCGGGATGGCTCCGCGAACACCGGGGAGCTGTTTTTT
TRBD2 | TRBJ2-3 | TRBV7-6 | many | CASSLVGGGGSGTDTQYF | TGTGCCAGCAGCTTAGTGGGCGGCGGGGGGAGCGGCACAGATACGCAGTATTTT
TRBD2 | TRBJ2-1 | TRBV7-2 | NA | CASSFSGGEYNEQFF | TGTGCCAGCAGCTTTAGCGGGGGAGAGTACAATGAGCAGTTCTTC
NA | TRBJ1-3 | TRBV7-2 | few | CASSLNVQGNTIYF | TGTGCCAGCAGCCTAAACGTACAGGGAAACACCATATATTTT
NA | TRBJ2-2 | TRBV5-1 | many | CASSLEVGANTGELFF | TGCGCCAGCAGCTTGGAGGTCGGGGCGAACACCGGGGAGCTGTTTTTT